The rows below give T cell receptor beta chains drawn from one sample of a study of post-analysis software for immune sequencing data. TCRdb reanalysed the PCR reads using MiXCR and keeps one entry per CDR3 protein. The sample records roughly 800,000 distinct CDR3 sequences, roughly 46% being singletons. Sequenced input: blood. These receptors originate from a girl aged 5-17 years with multiple sclerosis. The CDR3 runs from the conserved cysteine through the conserved F or W. A D gene is named only where the DNA matches it firmly. Expanded clones are given a class, and other clones once, few, many or no size at all.

CDR3 DNA: TGCAGTGCTAGGGGACTACCAGGCTACGAGCAGTACTTC
CDR3 protein: CSARGLPGYEQYF
D gene: TRBD2
clone size: NA
V gene: TRBV20-1
J gene: TRBJ2-7

CDR3 DNA: TGTGCCAGCAGTTTATCGTCCAGGTCTCTCTACGAGCAGTACTTC
CDR3 protein: CASSLSSRSLYEQYF
D gene: NA
clone size: NA
V gene: TRBV27
J gene: TRBJ2-7

CDR3 DNA: TGTGCCAGCAGTGGGGGGAGGCGAGCCTTTCCTGGGCAGCCCCAGCATTTT
CDR3 protein: CASSGGRRAFPGQPQHF
D gene: NA
clone size: NA
V gene: TRBV2
J gene: TRBJ1-5

CDR3 DNA: TGTGCCAGCAGTAGAAGCAACGGCGCCTACGAGCAGTACTTC
CDR3 protein: CASSRSNGAYEQYF
D gene: NA
clone size: NA
V gene: TRBV28
J gene: TRBJ2-7

CDR3 DNA: TGCAGCGTTGATCCTAGCGGGAGTGAGAATGAGCAGTTCTTC
CDR3 protein: CSVDPSGSENEQFF
D gene: TRBD2
clone size: NA
V gene: TRBV29-1
J gene: TRBJ2-1

CDR3 DNA: TGTGCCAGCAGCTTATTGGCACACCCAGGGATATCCACTGAAGCTTTCTTT
CDR3 protein: CASSLLAHPGISTEAFF
D gene: NA
clone size: NA
V gene: TRBV7-3
J gene: TRBJ1-1

CDR3 DNA: TGCAGTGCACCCCCGGGACTAGCGGGAAATAATGAGCAGTTCTTC
CDR3 protein: CSAPPGLAGNNEQFF
D gene: TRBD2
clone size: NA
V gene: TRBV20-1
J gene: TRBJ2-1

CDR3 DNA: TGCGCCAGCACGGAGGAAATTCAGGGGTACAATGAGCAGTTCTTC
CDR3 protein: CASTEEIQGYNEQFF
D gene: NA
clone size: NA
V gene: TRBV4-1
J gene: TRBJ2-1

CDR3 DNA: TGTGCCAGCAGTTACCTAGAGAACACTGAAGCTTTCTTT
CDR3 protein: CASSYLENTEAFF
D gene: NA
clone size: NA
V gene: TRBV12-3/TRBV12-4
J gene: TRBJ1-1

CDR3 DNA: TGTGCCACCTCAGGGAATTGGAATCAGCCCCAGCATTTT
CDR3 protein: CATSGNWNQPQHF
D gene: NA
clone size: few
V gene: TRBV24-1
J gene: TRBJ1-5

CDR3 DNA: TGTGCCAGCAGCCAACCGGGACTAGCGGGAATAGAGACCCAGTACTTC
CDR3 protein: CASSQPGLAGIETQYF
D gene: TRBD2
clone size: NA
V gene: TRBV4-2
J gene: TRBJ2-5

CDR3 DNA: TGTGCCACCAGCAGAGGCTCCCCTAATAGCAATCAGCCCCAGCATTTT
CDR3 protein: CATSRGSPNSNQPQHF
D gene: NA
clone size: NA
V gene: TRBV15
J gene: TRBJ1-5

CDR3 DNA: TGCAGTGCTAGAGATAGGGGACTAGCGGGCAGGAGCTCCTACAATGAGCAGTTCTTC
CDR3 protein: CSARDRGLAGRSSYNEQFF
D gene: TRBD2
clone size: few
V gene: TRBV20-1
J gene: TRBJ2-1

CDR3 DNA: TGTGCCAGCAGGGGGGAAAACTCCTACGAGCAGTACTTC
CDR3 protein: CASRGENSYEQYF
D gene: NA
clone size: few
V gene: TRBV12-3/TRBV12-4
J gene: TRBJ2-7

CDR3 DNA: TGCAGTGCTAGAGACTTAGGACAGGCTTATGGCTACACCTTC
CDR3 protein: CSARDLGQAYGYTF
D gene: TRBD1
clone size: few
V gene: TRBV20-1
J gene: TRBJ1-2

CDR3 DNA: TGTGCCAGCAGCACTCGCGTAGGGGAGCAGTTCTTC
CDR3 protein: CASSTRVGEQFF
D gene: NA
clone size: NA
V gene: TRBV7-9
J gene: TRBJ2-1

CDR3 DNA: TGTGCCATCAATTCGGGACTCCGTGGAGAGACCCAGTACTTC
CDR3 protein: CAINSGLRGETQYF
D gene: NA
clone size: many
V gene: TRBV10-3
J gene: TRBJ2-5

CDR3 DNA: TGCAGCGTCCCCCCCTCGACTAGCGGGGGGACAGATACGCAGTATTTT
CDR3 protein: CSVPPSTSGGTDTQYF
D gene: TRBD2
clone size: NA
V gene: TRBV29-1
J gene: TRBJ2-3

CDR3 DNA: TGTGCCAGCAGCTTGGACCCCTGTCCCACGCAGTATTTT
CDR3 protein: CASSLDPCPTQYF
D gene: NA
clone size: NA
V gene: TRBV7-8
J gene: TRBJ2-3

CDR3 DNA: TGTGCCAGCAGCTTCGGCAGGGTTTTTTACGAGCAGTACTTC
CDR3 protein: CASSFGRVFYEQYF
D gene: NA
clone size: NA
V gene: TRBV5-6
J gene: TRBJ2-7

CDR3 DNA: TGTGCCAGCAGTCCACCCCAAGGAGGCAGCGAGCAGTACTTC
CDR3 protein: CASSPPQGGSEQYF
D gene: NA
clone size: NA
V gene: TRBV28
J gene: TRBJ2-7

CDR3 DNA: TGTGCCAGCAGCGTAGGAGGGACAGGGGCCAATCAGCCCCAGCATTTT
CDR3 protein: CASSVGGTGANQPQHF
D gene: TRBD1
clone size: NA
V gene: TRBV9
J gene: TRBJ1-5

CDR3 DNA: TGCAGTGCTGGACGGGTTAGCGGGGAAGCCGGACCAAGCACAGATACGCAGTATTTT
CDR3 protein: CSAGRVSGEAGPSTDTQYF
D gene: TRBD2
clone size: NA
V gene: TRBV20-1
J gene: TRBJ2-3

CDR3 DNA: TGTGCCAGCAGCTCCACGGGACTAGCGACCTACGAGCAGTACTTC
CDR3 protein: CASSSTGLATYEQYF
D gene: TRBD2
clone size: NA
V gene: TRBV11-3
J gene: TRBJ2-7

CDR3 DNA: TGTGCCAGCAGCCTGAACCTGGGGACTGAAGCTTTCTTT
CDR3 protein: CASSLNLGTEAFF
D gene: NA
clone size: NA
V gene: TRBV12-3/TRBV12-4
J gene: TRBJ1-1

CDR3 DNA: TGTGCCAGCAGATACCTCGCGGACAGGGGGCCCCAAGAGACCCAGTACTTC
CDR3 protein: CASRYLADRGPQETQYF
D gene: TRBD1
clone size: NA
V gene: TRBV6-6
J gene: TRBJ2-5

CDR3 DNA: TGTGCCAGCAGCGTAGAGAAGTTGAGGTCGGGCGGGAACAACGAGCAGTACTTC
CDR3 protein: CASSVEKLRSGGNNEQYF
D gene: NA
clone size: NA
V gene: TRBV9
J gene: TRBJ2-7

CDR3 DNA: TGTGCCAGCAGCCTCACTTTGCCGGGACAGGACCTGTCTAGCACAGATACGCAGTATTTT
CDR3 protein: CASSLTLPGQDLSSTDTQYF
D gene: TRBD1
clone size: NA
V gene: TRBV7-9
J gene: TRBJ2-3

CDR3 DNA: TGTGCCAGCTCGTCCGGGACTAGCGGAGTCAATGAGCAGTTCTTC
CDR3 protein: CASSSGTSGVNEQFF
D gene: TRBD2
clone size: few
V gene: TRBV18
J gene: TRBJ2-1

CDR3 DNA: TGCGCCAGCAGCGCGTTCGGGCGCAGCGTCGATGAGCAGTTCTTC
CDR3 protein: CASSAFGRSVDEQFF
D gene: NA
clone size: NA
V gene: TRBV5-1
J gene: TRBJ2-1

CDR3 DNA: TGCGCCAGCAGCCAAAGGGCGGGAGCCTACGAGCAGTACTTC
CDR3 protein: CASSQRAGAYEQYF
D gene: TRBD2
clone size: NA
V gene: TRBV4-3
J gene: TRBJ2-7

CDR3 DNA: TGCGCCAGCAGCTCTACTCCGGGACAGGGGGTCAATGAGCAGTTCTTC
CDR3 protein: CASSSTPGQGVNEQFF
D gene: TRBD1
clone size: NA
V gene: TRBV5-1
J gene: TRBJ2-1

CDR3 DNA: TGTGCCAGCAGTCCCTTCCGGAGGGCCGCAGATACGCAGTATTTT
CDR3 protein: CASSPFRRAADTQYF
D gene: NA
clone size: NA
V gene: TRBV6-5
J gene: TRBJ2-3

CDR3 DNA: TGTGCCAGCAGCTTCCCCGGGCTCGCTTATAGCACAGATACGCAGTATTTT
CDR3 protein: CASSFPGLAYSTDTQYF
D gene: NA
clone size: few
V gene: TRBV7-8
J gene: TRBJ2-3

CDR3 DNA: TGCAGTGCTAGAGGGGGTGGGGATGGCTACACCTTC
CDR3 protein: CSARGGGDGYTF
D gene: NA
clone size: NA
V gene: TRBV20-1
J gene: TRBJ1-2

CDR3 DNA: TGTGCCAGCAGTGCGGGACAGGGAATAGAGTACGAGCAGTACTTC
CDR3 protein: CASSAGQGIEYEQYF
D gene: TRBD1
clone size: NA
V gene: TRBV12-3/TRBV12-4
J gene: TRBJ2-7

CDR3 DNA: TGTGCCAGCAGCCTTCGGACTAGCGGGCATCCCCTCCAAGAGACCCAGTACTTC
CDR3 protein: CASSLRTSGHPLQETQYF
D gene: TRBD2
clone size: few
V gene: TRBV12-3/TRBV12-4
J gene: TRBJ2-5